The clone carrying this T cell receptor (beta chain) was counted many times. Its target is unknown. From the germline J gene comes the end of the CDR3, since the read stops 3 residues before it. The sample comes from a study of T cell clonality in common variable immunodeficiency. Study results and limitations: TCRbeta clonality was increased in CVID versus healthy controls. CVID patient heterogeneity limited repertoire-clinical complication correlations. Fewer deletions and N-nucleotide insertions were reportedly seen in common variable immunodeficiency TCR beta sequences.

The data were produced by immunoSEQ multiplex PCR, yet TCRdb's version contains in-frame clones alone and is incomplete. The sample includes approximately 44,000 clones, none of them occurring once. Heparinized whole blood, roughly 4.5 to 8 ml, came from each donor. CDR3 length: 13 amino acids. V was shortened by 5 bases and J by 4 bases, with 10 bases between the two germline ends. Germline values: CDR1 SGHNT, CDR2 YYREEE (reference sequence). V is TRBV5-4 and J is TRBJ2-1; D gene uncertain. The receptor was derived from a person between 18 and 75 years old in good health. Sequenced: peripheral blood mononuclear cells. The CDR3 region is CASSYDFYNEQFF. The part of the CDR3 DNA that was read is TGTGCCAGCAGTTACGACTTTTACAATGAG.